The 17 T cell receptor beta chains in this list originate from one sample, sequenced in a study of blood T cell repertoires in COVID-19. The assay was immunoSEQ multiplex PCR, and TCRdb's table has in-frame clones only and misses some. The data contain 150,000 to 200,000 clones, more than 80% of them seen just once; the ten biggest clones take up approximately 8.9%. Sequencing was done on a sample of peripheral blood. These receptors all come from an older woman with acute or convalescent COVID-19.

The chain combines TRBV6-5 with TRBJ1-2; the D is unclear. V was trimmed by 0 bases and J by 2 bases, leaving 13 bases between them. The CDR3 sequence is 16 residues long. Germline lookup yields CDR1 MNHEY and CDR2 SVGAGI. CDR3 sequence: CASSYSERRRNYGYTF. CDR3 nucleotides: TGTGCCAGCAGTTACTCCGAACGACGGAGAAACTATGGCTACACCTTC.

V is TRBV18 and J is TRBJ1-1; 8 bases map to TRBD1. The germline gives CDR1 KGHSH, CDR2 LQKENI. The V segment lost 3 bases and the J segment 0 bases; nucleotides outside the gene matches: 6. CDR3 size: 16 residues. This chain's CDR3 is CASSPNLGQVNTEAFF. The CDR3 DNA is TGTGCCAGCTCACCGAACCTGGGACAGGTGAACACTGAAGCTTTCTTT.

DNA for the CDR3: TGTGCCAGCAGCCCAAGGGGGACCTATGGCTACACCTTC. Translated, it gives CASSPRGTYGYTF. The rearrangement links TRBV9 to TRBJ1-2; TRBD1 is a possible D gene (6 bases). Germline CDR1 is SGDLS and CDR2 is YYNGEE. The length of the CDR3 is 13 residues. V lost 4 bases and J lost 4, with 11 bases in between.

This rearrangement joins TRBV24-1 to TRBJ2-1, with 8 bases that match TRBD1. The ends lost 7 bases at V and 9 bases at J; junction bases unmatched: 4. The CDR3 has 12 residues. Per germline, CDR1 KGHDR and CDR2 SFDVKD. The CDR3 DNA follows: TGTGCCACCAGCCGGACAGGGAGTGAGCAGTTCTTC. This translates into CATSRTGSEQFF.

This sequence joins TRBV18 and TRBJ1-5; tentatively, D is TRBD1 (5 bases). This CDR3 is 15 amino acids long. V was trimmed by 3 bases and J by 2 bases, leaving 11 bases between them. Germline CDR1 and CDR2: KGHSH and LQKENI. CDR3 amino acids: CASSPQGRGNQPQHF. For the CDR3, the DNA is TGTGCCAGCTCACCCCAGGGTCGCGGCAATCAGCCCCAGCATTTT.

The DNA for the CDR3 is TGTGCCAGCAGCTTAATCGGGAATAGTCAGCCCCAGCATTTT. It translates to CASSLIGNSQPQHF. The chain recombines TRBV7-6 with TRBJ1-5; no reliable D call. The germline gives CDR1 SGHVS, CDR2 FNYEAQ. There are 14 residues in the CDR3. V was pared by 2 bases and J by 6 bases, with 11 bases between.

This clone was found once. This chain connects TRBV7-9 to TRBJ2-3; 7 bases match TRBD2. The CDR3 spans 13 residues. Looked up from germline, CDR1 is SEHNR and CDR2 is FQNEAQ (reference sequence). V shed 11 bases, J shed 2 bases, and the junction held 7 bases outside the gene matches. The CDR3 DNA sequence: TGTGCCCATGACGGGAGGATCACAGATACGCAGTATTTT. Residues: CAHDGRITDTQYF.

V gene TRBV24-1 combines with J gene TRBJ2-1; 12 bases line up with TRBD1. Per germline, CDR1 KGHDR and CDR2 SFDVKD. The CDR3 contains 17 residues. Trimming at V came to 2 bases and at J to 6 bases, leaving 7 bases not matched to a gene. The CDR3 region is CATSDSPGQGAGNEQFF. The CDR3 nucleotides read TGTGCCACCAGTGATTCCCCGGGACAGGGGGCGGGCAATGAGCAGTTCTTC.

The genes are TRBV5-1 and TRBJ2-3, with TRBD1 as a possible D gene (8 bases). The CDR3 totals 16 residues. V was clipped by 1 base and J by 3 bases, with 15 bases between them. CDR1 SGHRS and CDR2 YFSETQ come from the germline V gene. In nucleotides, the CDR3 is TGCGCCAGCAGCTTGCCCCAACAGGGGGGGACAGATACGCAGTATTTT. It yields the protein CASSLPQQGGTDTQYF.

V usage is TRBV7-9 and J usage is TRBJ1-2; possible D gene TRBD1, 6 bases. With 1 base removed from V and 5 bases from J, the gap between germline ends came to 11 bases. The germline gives CDR1 SEHNR, CDR2 FQNEAQ (reference sequence). This CDR3 is built from 14 residues. This chain's CDR3 is CASSLGTGFYGYTF. The CDR3 DNA follows: TGTGCCAGCAGCTTAGGTACAGGGTTTTATGGCTACACCTTC.

The rearrangement uses TRBV18 and TRBJ2-5; 7 nucleotides line up with TRBD1. V lost 3 bases and J lost 9; bases outside the gene matches: 16. The CDR3 is 16 amino acids. Germline CDR1 reads KGHSH; CDR2 reads LQKENI. CDR3 region: CASSPTTGTALGAQYF. In DNA, the CDR3 is TGTGCCAGCTCACCGACTACCGGGACAGCCCTGGGGGCCCAGTACTTC.

The chain has TRBV10-3 and TRBJ1-3, with D perhaps TRBD1 (5 bases). Trimming pared 0 bases from V and 3 bases from J, leaving 9 bases between. The CDR3 length is 15 residues. Germline CDR1 is ENHRY and CDR2 is SYGVKD. The CDR3 loop is CAISESAGLGNTIYF. The DNA of the CDR3 is TGTGCCATCAGTGAGTCGGCAGGGCTTGGAAACACCATATATTTT.

This chain connects TRBV14 to TRBJ1-6, with D tentatively TRBD1 (5 bases). Germline lookup yields CDR1 SGHDN and CDR2 FVKESK. This CDR3 contains 16 residues. V was pared by 5 bases and J by 4 bases, with 15 bases between. CDR3 amino acids: CASSKTTASYNSPLHF. The CDR3 DNA is TGTGCCAGCAGCAAAACGACAGCCAGTTATAATTCACCCCTCCACTTT.

This clone appeared a single time. The V call is TRBV20-1, the J call TRBJ2-5; a possible D gene is TRBD2 (5 bases). The CDR3 spans 11 residues. CDR1 is DFQATT, CDR2 SNEGSKA, per germline (reference sequence). V lost 7 bases, J lost 4 bases, and 10 bases lay in between. The CDR3, as DNA: TGCAGTGTGGGAGTCGGAGAGACCCAGTACTTC. This translates into CSVGVGETQYF.

The table lists this clone with a few counts. CDR3 loop: CASSFHRSLGYGYTF. As DNA, the CDR3 is TGCGCCAGCAGCTTCCACAGGAGCCTAGGGTATGGCTACACCTTC. This chain links TRBV5-1 with TRBJ1-2, with D perhaps TRBD1 (5 bases). This CDR3 has 15 amino acids. Trimming pared 2 bases from V and 5 bases from J, leaving 16 bases between. Germline CDR1 is SGHRS and CDR2 is YFSETQ.

The chain is built from TRBV7-2 and TRBJ1-1; 7 bases line up with TRBD1. The germline V gene has CDR1 SGHTA and CDR2 FQGNSA. The CDR3 sequence is 15 residues long. The J segment lost 2 bases and the V segment lost 6 bases, leaving 9 bases of the junction unmatched. DNA of the CDR3: TGTGCCAGCAGGAAACCGGGACAGAAAAACACTGAAGCTTTCTTT. Amino acid sequence: CASRKPGQKNTEAFF. Drawing the rest from reference TRBV7-2 and TRBJ1-1, the complete variable domain is GAGVSQSPSNKVTEKGKDVELRCDPISGHTALYWYRQSLGQGLEFLIYFQGNSAPDKSGLPSDRFSAERTGGSVSTLTIQRTQQEDSAVYLCASRKPGQKNTEAFFGQGTRLTVV.

Notes on this clone: This sample also contains other DNA sequences that code for the same CDR3. The chain is built from TRBV3-1 (or the pseudogene TRBV3-2) and TRBJ1-1; D might be TRBD1 (6 bases). Deletions cut 4 bases from V and 0 bases from J, with 6 bases between. Per the germline V gene, CDR1 is LGHDT and CDR2 is YNNKEL (reference sequence). The CDR3 loop spans 13 amino acids. As DNA, the CDR3 is TGTGCCAGCAGCCCAGGGGTGAACACTGAAGCTTTCTTT. This codes for CASSPGVNTEAFF.